The entry that follows covers one T cell receptor (beta chain) sequence. The protocol was immunoSEQ multiplex PCR, while the TCRdb copy is restricted to in-frame clones and leaves out a portion. The table lists about 28,000 clones, 70% to 80% of them singletons. These data are taken from a study of control samples from healthy donors and cancer patients. Trimming stripped 6 bases from V and 0 bases from J, with 9 bases between. The CDR3 is 15 residues long. The germline gives CDR1 LNHDA, CDR2 SQIVND (reference sequence). Sequencing was done on a sample of PBMCs. The sequence came from a man in his sixties with head and neck cancer. The genes are TRBV19 and TRBJ2-6; no clear D gene. CDR3 in amino acids: CASSRRRSGANVLTF. The CDR3 DNA reads TGTGCCAGTAGCAGACGGCGCTCTGGGGCCAACGTCCTGACTTTC.